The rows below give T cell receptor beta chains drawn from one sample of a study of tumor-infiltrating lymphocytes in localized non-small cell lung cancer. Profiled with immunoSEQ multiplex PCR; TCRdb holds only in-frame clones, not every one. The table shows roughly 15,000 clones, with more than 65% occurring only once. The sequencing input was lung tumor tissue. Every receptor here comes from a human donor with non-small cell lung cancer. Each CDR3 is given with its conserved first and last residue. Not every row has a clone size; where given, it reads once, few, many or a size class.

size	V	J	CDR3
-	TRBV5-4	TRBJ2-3	CASSRRGGGEDTQYF
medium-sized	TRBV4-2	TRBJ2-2	CASSRFGTGELFF
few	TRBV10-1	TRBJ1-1	CASKGTEAFF
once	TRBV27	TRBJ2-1	CASSSTPGLAINEQFF
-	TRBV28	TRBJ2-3	CASSPGVDTQYF
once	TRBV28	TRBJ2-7	CASSFSDRLSYEQYF
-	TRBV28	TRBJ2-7	CASLKWNSYEQYF
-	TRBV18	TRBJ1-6	CASSPRDVDNSPLHF
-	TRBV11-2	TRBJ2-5	CASSLGEETQYF
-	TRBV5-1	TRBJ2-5	CASSLGTVETQYF
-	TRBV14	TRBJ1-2	CASSLFSGTNYGYTF
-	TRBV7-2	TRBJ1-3	CASSFDRSSGNTIYF
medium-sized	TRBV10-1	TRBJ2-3	CASTKGTSLTDTQYF
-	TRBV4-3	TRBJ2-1	CASSQDPGLRGNEQFF
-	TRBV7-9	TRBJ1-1	CASSAAGGTEAFF
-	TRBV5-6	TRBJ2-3	CASSLRTSGVRSTDTQYF
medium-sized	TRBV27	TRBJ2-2	CASSPFGAGGGTGELFF
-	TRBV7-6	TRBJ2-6	CASSPQGSGANVLTF
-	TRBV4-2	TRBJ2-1	CASSQDSGGAYNEQFF
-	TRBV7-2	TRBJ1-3	CASRRGGMGSGNTIYF
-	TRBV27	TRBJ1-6	CASSPGQPLGPLHF
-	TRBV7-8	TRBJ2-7	CASSSGTGPYEQYF
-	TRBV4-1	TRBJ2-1	CASSQGLVNEQFF
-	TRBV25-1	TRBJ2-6	CASSAAVSGANVLTF
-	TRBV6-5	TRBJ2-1	CASTQSGRGANEQFF
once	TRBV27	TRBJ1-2	CASSLLGARGVGGYTF
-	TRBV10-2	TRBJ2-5	CASRDPLGSQYF
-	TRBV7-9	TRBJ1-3	CASSLDAGNTIYF
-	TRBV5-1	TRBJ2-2	CASSSGQRNTGELFF
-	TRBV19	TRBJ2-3	CASSIGSVNTQYF
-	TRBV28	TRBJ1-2	CASSLGYREGYGYTF
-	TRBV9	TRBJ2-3	CASSVAGTLLTDTQYF
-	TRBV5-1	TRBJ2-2	CASSFGLATNTGELFF
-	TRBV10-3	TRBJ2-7	CAISDKPGAPYEQYF
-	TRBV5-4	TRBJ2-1	CASSLARTIDNEQFF
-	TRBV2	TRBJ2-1	CASSDGRGNYNEQFF
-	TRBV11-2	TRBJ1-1	CASSQPYGNTEAFF
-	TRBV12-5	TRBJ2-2	CASGSSAGTGYAGELFF
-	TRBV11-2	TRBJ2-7	CASSLAGGSYEQYF
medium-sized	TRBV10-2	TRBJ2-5	CASSVGPLLQETQYF
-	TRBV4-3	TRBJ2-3	CASSHLGGGARTDTQYF
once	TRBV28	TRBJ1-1	CASSIQTGGRPRAFF